This T cell receptor beta chain originates from a study of identical twins. Study results and caveats: Conclusions rested on cross-sectional statistics rather than following the same donors.

In this sample, this clonotype turned up many times. What it binds is unknown. The germline V gene encodes CDR1 MNHEY and CDR2 SMNVEV (reference sequence). The CDR3 is 15 amino acids. Trimming left V 0 bases short and J 3 bases short, with 9 bases between. Each CDR3 protein is one row after TCRdb ran MiXCR on the 5' RACE reads. Of about 570,000 distinct CDR3 sequences listed, more than 9% were seen once; the top ten hold 2.5% to 3.5%. The same sample was also studied in work on yellow fever vaccine responses in identical twins. This second study says: Among the twins, the vaccine T cell response reportedly seemed partly convergent and partly personalized.

The rearrangement links TRBV27 to TRBJ2-1; D gene unclear. The sample was PBMCs. The sequence was collected from a woman between 18 and 30 years old in good health. The CDR3 bases are TGTGCCAGCAGTTTATCAGTATCCCTCTACAATGAGCAGTTCTTC. It is translated as CASSLSVSLYNEQFF.